The 29 T cell receptor beta chains below all came from one sample that was sequenced in a study of CD8+ T cells in alopecia areata. RNA extraction was followed by reverse transcription into cDNA, which acted as the sequencing template. Profiling relied on immunoSEQ multiplex PCR, and the TCRdb table lists in-frame clones only, not all of them. The sample consists of roughly 140,000 clones, around 51% of them appearing once. The specimen was CD4+ T cells sorted from blood, collected at week 0. All receptors come from a human donor with alopecia areata.

This clone was observed a handful of times. V usage is TRBV29-1 and J usage is TRBJ2-7, with 10 bases fitting TRBD2. From germline, CDR1 is SQVTM and CDR2 ANQGSEA. The CDR3 length is 13 residues. Trimming took 6 bases from V and 6 from J; bases not matched to a gene: 8. The CDR3 loop reads CSVELAGVGEQYF. The CDR3 DNA reads TGCAGCGTGGAGCTAGCGGGAGTGGGCGAGCAGTACTTC.

The rearrangement uses TRBV29-1 and TRBJ2-7; D ambiguous. V gave up 4 bases and J gave up 0 bases, with 10 bases separating them. Per the germline V gene, CDR1 is SQVTM and CDR2 is ANQGSEA. The CDR3 runs 13 residues. CDR3 coding DNA: TGCAGCGTTGGTCACATAGGCTCCTACGAGCAGTACTTC. It yields the protein CSVGHIGSYEQYF.

This clone was counted between two and nine times. The chain employs TRBV4-2 and TRBJ2-3; D unresolved. Looked up from germline, CDR1 is LGHNA and CDR2 is YNFKEQ. The V end lost 6 bases, the J end lost 0 bases, and 7 bases lay between the germline ends. CDR3 length: 13 residues. CDR3 bases: TGTGCCAGCAGTCCTACTAGCACAGATACGCAGTATTTT. Protein product: CASSPTSTDTQYF.

This clone appeared a few times. In DNA, the CDR3 is TGCGCCAGCAGCCGCCAAGGGGCCAACGTCCTGACTTTC. This encodes CASSRQGANVLTF. J is TRBJ2-6 and V is TRBV5-1, with D hard to call. From germline, CDR1 is SGHRS and CDR2 YFSETQ. This CDR3 is built from 13 residues. V was cut by 4 bases and J by 4 bases, with 6 bases left in between. Variable domain in full (rest from reference TRBV5-1 and TRBJ2-6): KAGVTQTPRYLIKTRGQQVTLSCSPISGHRSVSWYQQTPGQGLQFLFEYFSETQRNKGNFPGRFSGRQFSNSRSEMNVSTLELGDSALYLCASSRQGANVLTFGAGSRLTVL.

The CDR3, as DNA: TGCGCCAGCAGCCAGGACAGCCTAGCGACCTACAATGAGCAGTTCTTC. As protein: CASSQDSLATYNEQFF. V usage is TRBV4-1 and J usage is TRBJ2-1; possibly TRBD1 or TRBD2 for D (6 bases each). Germline V gives CDR1 MGHRA, CDR2 YSYEKL. The CDR3 covers 16 residues. V lost 3 bases and J lost 2, with 14 bases in between.

This clone was seen once. V and J are TRBV29-1 and TRBJ2-1; D unclear. CDR3 length equals 13 residues. The germline CDR1 and CDR2 sequences are SQVTM and ANQGSEA. V gave up 7 bases and J gave up 6 bases, with 16 bases separating them. CDR3 nucleotides: TGCAGCGCATGCGAGAGATCGGGCAATGAGCAGTTCTTC. Translated, it gives CSACERSGNEQFF.

The chain has TRBV5-1 and TRBJ2-7, with a tentative D call TRBD1 (6 bases). CDR3 length: 15 residues. Trimming removed 4 bases from V and 3 bases from J, with 17 bases in between. The V gene's germline CDR1 is SGHRS and CDR2 YFSETQ. The CDR3 spells CASSLDPDRVYEQYF. CDR3 coding DNA: TGCGCCAGCAGCCTGGACCCGGACAGAGTCTACGAGCAGTACTTC.

This clone was observed once. The chain joins TRBV25-1 to TRBJ2-2; 8 bases agree with TRBD1. Germline values: CDR1 MGHDK, CDR2 SYGVNS. The trim removed 3 bases at V and 4 bases at J, leaving 1 base unmatched. This CDR3 is 14 amino acids long. The CDR3 loop reads CASSDRGRTGELFF. In nucleotides, the CDR3 is TGTGCCAGCAGTGACAGGGGGCGCACCGGGGAGCTGTTTTTT.

CDR3 sequence reads: CASSPEGRDPNIQYF. CDR3 DNA sequence: TGCGCCAGCAGCCCGGAAGGCAGGGATCCAAACATTCAGTACTTC. This rearrangement joins TRBV5-1 to TRBJ2-4, with a weak D call TRBD1 (5 bases). Trimming pared 4 bases from V and 6 bases from J, leaving 17 bases between. Germline-derived CDR1 and CDR2 are SGHRS and YFSETQ. This CDR3 has 15 residues.

This clone was seen a handful of times. The germline gene is not matched at one end of the junction; a read error may be the cause. The chain links TRBV5-1 to TRBJ2-7; possible D gene TRBD2, 6 bases. Germline CDR1 and CDR2: SGHRS and YFSETQ. This CDR3 region has 14 residues. As DNA, the CDR3 is TGCGCCAGCCGCTTGGAGGGCACAATTTACGAGCAGTACTTC. Translated: CASRLEGTIYEQYF.

As to this clone: The sample contains more than one DNA sequence encoding this CDR3. This CDR3 is CASSLKETQYF. In DNA, the CDR3 is TGTGCCAGCAGCTTAAAGGAGACCCAGTACTTC. The rearrangement links TRBV7-2 to TRBJ2-5; D unresolved. Trimming pared 2 bases from V and 5 bases from J, leaving 3 bases between. Germline CDR1 and CDR2: SGHTA and FQGNSA. The length of the CDR3 is 11 residues.

The chain has TRBV4-2 and TRBJ1-5, with D maybe TRBD1 (5 bases). Trimming took 3 bases from V and 1 from J, leaving 10 bases between them. CDR3 length equals 15 residues. CDR1 and CDR2 (germline): LGHNA, YNFKEQ. CDR3 in amino acids: CASSQYGQSNQPQHF. The CDR3 nucleotides read TGTGCCAGCAGCCAGTATGGACAAAGCAATCAGCCCCAGCATTTT.

Comments on this clone: Other DNA sequences from this sample encode an identical CDR3 as well. The V and J genes are TRBV5-1 and TRBJ2-5; D is uncertain. Germline V gene sequence: CDR1 SGHRS, CDR2 YFSETQ. Trimming removed 2 bases from V and 3 bases from J, with 2 bases in between. The CDR3 extends over 11 amino acids. The CDR3 bases are TGCGCCAGCAGCTTAGAAGAGACCCAGTACTTC. Residues: CASSLEETQYF.

The V gene is TRBV28, the J gene TRBJ1-5, with TRBD1 matching 8 bases. CDR1 and CDR2 from the germline V gene are MDHEN and SYDVKM. The junction had 17 bases not matched to a gene; V was cut back by 5 bases and J by 2 bases. The CDR3 covers 19 residues. The CDR3 sequence is CASSLRATSRGPGNQPQHF. The CDR3 nucleotides are TGTGCCAGCAGTCTCCGTGCCACCTCCAGGGGGCCTGGCAATCAGCCCCAGCATTTT.

The genes are TRBV28 and TRBJ2-5, with D perhaps matching TRBD1 (5 bases). CDR1 is MDHEN and CDR2 is SYDVKM in the germline V gene. CDR3 length equals 11 residues. The germline V and J ends were trimmed by 6 bases and 10 bases, with 12 bases remaining between them. The CDR3 DNA follows: TGTGCCAGCAGGTCCAGGGCTGGCCAGTACTTC. It specifies CASRSRAGQYF. The full variable domain, with the rest looked up from reference TRBV28 and TRBJ2-5, is DVKVTQSSRYLVKRTGEKVFLECVQDMDHENMFWYRQDPGLGLRLIYFSYDVKMKEKGDIPEGYSVSREKKERFSLILESASTNQTSMYLCASRSRAGQYFGPGTRLLVL.

CDR3 in DNA: TGCAGCGTTGCGCGAGGGACAGGGGGCGGAGAGACCCAGTACTTC. This translates into CSVARGTGGGETQYF. The V gene is TRBV29-1, the J gene TRBJ2-5, with TRBD1 matching 12 bases. The CDR3 sequence is 15 residues long. In germline, CDR1 is SQVTM, CDR2 ANQGSEA. With 4 bases clipped from V and 4 bases from J, the junction kept 7 bases outside the gene matches.

This clone has a single count. The CDR3 sequence is CASAFETRGTQYF. The CDR3 DNA reads as TGTGCCAGCGCTTTTGAAACTCGAGGGACCCAGTACTTC. The chain has TRBV27 and TRBJ2-5; D gene ambiguous. Germline lookup yields CDR1 MNHEY and CDR2 SMNVEV (reference sequence). Trimming left V 8 bases short and J 7 bases short, with 17 bases between. CDR3 size: 13 residues.

The genes are TRBV30 and TRBJ2-7; 8 nucleotides agree with TRBD1. Germline V gene data show CDR1 as GTSNPN and CDR2 as SVGIG (reference sequence). This CDR3 contains 13 residues. V lost 3 bases and J lost 3; bases outside the gene matches: 4. The CDR3 DNA sequence: TGTGCCTGGAGAGGCACAGGGGGCTACGAGCAGTACTTC. It encodes CAWRGTGGYEQYF.

This clone was seen only once. The V call is TRBV6-5, the J call TRBJ2-3, with D tentatively TRBD2 (6 bases). The CDR3 has 12 amino acids. Trimming shortened V by 6 bases and J by 6 bases, and 10 bases separated the two germline ends. Germline assignment: CDR1 MNHEY and CDR2 SVGAGI. The CDR3 spells CASRGTGDTQYF. CDR3 nucleotide sequence: TGTGCCAGCAGGGGGACTGGGGATACGCAGTATTTT.

The chain links TRBV14 to TRBJ1-2; the D is unclear. The CDR3 covers 12 residues. V was trimmed by 1 base and J by 8 bases, leaving 8 bases between them. The germline gives CDR1 SGHDN, CDR2 FVKESK. The CDR3 loop reads CASSQVSGGYTF. The CDR3 nucleotides read TGTGCCAGCAGCCAAGTTTCGGGGGGCTACACCTTC. Drawing the rest from reference TRBV14 and TRBJ1-2, the complete variable domain is EAGVTQFPSHSVIEKGQTVTLRCDPISGHDNLYWYRRVMGKEIKFLLHFVKESKQDESGMPNNRFLAERTGGTYSTLKVQPAELEDSGVYFCASSQVSGGYTFGSGTRLTVV.

Only a few counts were recorded for this clone. The J gene is TRBJ2-7, the V gene TRBV21-1; the table gives TRBD1 as D, unverified against the DNA. TRBV21-1 constitutes a pseudogene. CDR3 length equals 16 residues. CDR3: CASGDPSGTGVHEQYF. The CDR3 nucleotides read TGTGCCAGCGGGGATCCCTCCGGAACAGGCGTCCACGAGCAGTACTTC.

The rearrangement uses TRBV15 and TRBJ2-3, with a weak D call TRBD2 (6 bases). Germline CDR1 LNHNV, CDR2 YYDKDF (reference sequence). This CDR3 comprises 14 residues. V gave up 4 bases and J gave up 3 bases, with 11 bases separating them. CDR3 residues: CATSTGAGTDTQYF. DNA for the CDR3: TGTGCCACCAGCACGGGAGCCGGGACAGATACGCAGTATTTT. Filled out from reference TRBV15 and TRBJ2-3, the complete variable domain reads DAMVIQNPRYQVTQFGKPVTLSCSQTLNHNVMYWYQQKSSQAPKLLFHYYDKDFNNEADTPDNFQSRRPNTSFCFLDIRSPGLGDTAMYLCATSTGAGTDTQYFGPGTRLTVL.

The chain is built from TRBV28 and TRBJ1-1, with 7 bases identical to TRBD1. This CDR3 has 12 amino acids. Germline V gives CDR1 MDHEN, CDR2 SYDVKM. Losses at the gene ends were 11 bases for V and 5 bases for J; bases not matched to a gene: 8. The CDR3 coding sequence is TGTGCCGCTGGGAGGGGGCGGACTGAAGCTTTCTTT. As protein: CAAGRGRTEAFF.

V and J are TRBV29-1 and TRBJ2-2; D tentatively reads TRBD1 or TRBD2 (5 bases each). The CDR3 is 13 residues long. Germline CDR1 is SQVTM and CDR2 is ANQGSEA. Trimming removed 7 bases at V and 5 bases at J, with 14 bases between. CDR3 sequence: CSASRGTTGELFF. The CDR3 region has the DNA TGCAGCGCGTCTAGAGGGACGACCGGGGAGCTGTTTTTT.

A remark on this clone: Additional DNA sequences in this sample encode the identical CDR3. This chain uses TRBV30 with TRBJ2-3; 8 nucleotides line up with TRBD2. The CDR3 sequence is 15 residues long. Per the germline V gene, CDR1 is GTSNPN and CDR2 is SVGIG (reference sequence). J gave up 2 bases and V 0 bases, and 4 bases lay outside the gene matches. The CDR3 bases are TGTGCCTGGAGTGTTAGAGCGGGAGCCACAGATACGCAGTATTTT. It specifies CAWSVRAGATDTQYF.

The sample holds a few counts of this clone. This chain links TRBV30 with TRBJ2-1, with D possibly being TRBD2 (5 bases). Per the germline V gene, CDR1 is GTSNPN and CDR2 is SVGIG (reference sequence). This CDR3 contains 13 residues. Trimming stripped 4 bases from V and 4 bases from J, with 11 bases between. The CDR3 DNA is TGTGCCTGGACGGGATATCGGTACAATGAGCAGTTCTTC. Residues: CAWTGYRYNEQFF.

Only a few counts were recorded for this clone. The chain couples TRBV4-1 to TRBJ1-2; D is uncertain. This CDR3 contains 13 residues. Trimming shortened V by 0 bases and J by 6 bases, and 8 bases separated the two germline ends. Germline values: CDR1 MGHRA, CDR2 YSYEKL. CDR3 sequence: CASSQERGNGYTF. The CDR3 DNA is TGCGCCAGCAGCCAAGAAAGAGGGAATGGCTACACCTTC.

The V and J genes are TRBV7-8 and TRBJ2-7, with 12 bases identical to TRBD1. The CDR3 runs 19 residues. In germline, CDR1 is SGHVS, CDR2 FQNEAQ. V lost 7 bases and J lost 2; bases outside the gene matches: 18. CDR3 protein: CASTHDTGTGGHIPYEQYF. For the CDR3, the DNA is TGTGCCAGCACCCATGACACAGGGACAGGGGGCCACATCCCCTACGAGCAGTACTTC.

The V gene is TRBV7-2, the J gene TRBJ2-7, with 10 bases matching TRBD2. The CDR3 spans 14 residues. In germline, CDR1 is SGHTA, CDR2 FQGNSA. With V trimmed by 2 bases and J by 3 bases, 1 base remained unmatched. In DNA form, the CDR3 reads TGTGCCAGCAGCTTACTAGCGGGAGTCTACGAGCAGTACTTC. Amino acid sequence: CASSLLAGVYEQYF.